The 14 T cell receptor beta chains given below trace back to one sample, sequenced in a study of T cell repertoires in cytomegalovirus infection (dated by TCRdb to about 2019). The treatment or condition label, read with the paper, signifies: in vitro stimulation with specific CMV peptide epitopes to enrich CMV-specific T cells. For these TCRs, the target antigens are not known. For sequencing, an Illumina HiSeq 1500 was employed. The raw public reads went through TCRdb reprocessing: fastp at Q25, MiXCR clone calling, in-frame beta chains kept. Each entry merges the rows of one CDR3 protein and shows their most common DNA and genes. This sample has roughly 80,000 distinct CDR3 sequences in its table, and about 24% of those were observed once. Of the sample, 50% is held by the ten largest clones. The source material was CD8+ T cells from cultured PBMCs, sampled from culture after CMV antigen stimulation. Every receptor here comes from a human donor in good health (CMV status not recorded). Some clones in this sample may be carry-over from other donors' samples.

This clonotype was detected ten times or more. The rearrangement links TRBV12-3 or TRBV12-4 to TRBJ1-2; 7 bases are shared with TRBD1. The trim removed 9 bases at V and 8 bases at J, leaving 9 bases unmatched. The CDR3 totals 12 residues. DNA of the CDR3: TGTGCCAGGTTTGACAGGGTAAACGGCTACACCTTC. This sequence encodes CARFDRVNGYTF.

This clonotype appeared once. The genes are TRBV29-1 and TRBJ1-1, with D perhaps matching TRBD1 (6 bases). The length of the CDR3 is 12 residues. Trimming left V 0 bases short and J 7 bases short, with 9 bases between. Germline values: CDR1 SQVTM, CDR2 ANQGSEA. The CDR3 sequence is CSVEEGAIEAFF. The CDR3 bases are TGCAGCGTTGAAGAGGGGGCGATTGAAGCTTTCTTT.

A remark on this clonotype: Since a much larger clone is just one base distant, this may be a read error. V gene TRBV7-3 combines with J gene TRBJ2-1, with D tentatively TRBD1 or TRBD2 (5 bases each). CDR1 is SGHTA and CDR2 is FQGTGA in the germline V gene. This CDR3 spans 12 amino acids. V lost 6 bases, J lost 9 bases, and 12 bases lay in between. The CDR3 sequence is CASSFKGSEQFF. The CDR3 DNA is TGTGCCAGCAGTTTTAAGGGGAGTGAGCAGTTCTTC.

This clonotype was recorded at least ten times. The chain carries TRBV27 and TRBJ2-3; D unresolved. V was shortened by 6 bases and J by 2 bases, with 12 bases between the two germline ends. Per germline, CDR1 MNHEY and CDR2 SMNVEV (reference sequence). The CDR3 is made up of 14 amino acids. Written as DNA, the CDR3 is TGTGCCAGCAGCCCCTCCGGGTCCACAGATACGCAGTATTTT. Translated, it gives CASSPSGSTDTQYF.

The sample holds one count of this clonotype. The CDR3 bases are TGTGCCATCAGTCCGGGGGGGCAGAACGAGCAGTTCTTC. This translates into CAISPGGQNEQFF. The chain employs TRBV10-3 and TRBJ2-1; 8 bases align to TRBD2. Looked up from germline, CDR1 is ENHRY and CDR2 is SYGVKD. Germline trimming cut 5 bases from V and 10 bases from J; bases unmatched to any gene: 7. CDR3 length: 13 amino acids.

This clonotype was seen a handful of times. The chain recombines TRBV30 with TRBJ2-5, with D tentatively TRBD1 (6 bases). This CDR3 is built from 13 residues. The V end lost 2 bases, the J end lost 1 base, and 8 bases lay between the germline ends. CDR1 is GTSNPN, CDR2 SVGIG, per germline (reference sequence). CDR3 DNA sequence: TGTGCCTGGAGTAAAGGGGGCCAAGAGACCCAGTACTTC. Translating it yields CAWSKGGQETQYF.

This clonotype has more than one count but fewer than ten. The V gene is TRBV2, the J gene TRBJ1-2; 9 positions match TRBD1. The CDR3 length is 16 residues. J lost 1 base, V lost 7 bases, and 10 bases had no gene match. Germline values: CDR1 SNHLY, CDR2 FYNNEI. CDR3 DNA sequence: TGTGCCAGCACCCCGGGACAGGGATCGCTTAACTATGGCTACACCTTC. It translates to CASTPGQGSLNYGYTF.

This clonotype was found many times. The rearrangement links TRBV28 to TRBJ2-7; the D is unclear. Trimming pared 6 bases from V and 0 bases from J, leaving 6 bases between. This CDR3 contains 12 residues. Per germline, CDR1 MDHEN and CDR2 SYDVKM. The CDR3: CASSLDSYEQYF. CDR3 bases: TGTGCCAGCAGCCTGGACTCCTACGAGCAGTACTTC.

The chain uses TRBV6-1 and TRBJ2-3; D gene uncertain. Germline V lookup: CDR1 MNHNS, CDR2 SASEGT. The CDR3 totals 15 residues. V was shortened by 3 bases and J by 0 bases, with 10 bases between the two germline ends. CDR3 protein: CASSEADSSTDTQYF. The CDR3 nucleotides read TGTGCCAGCAGTGAGGCAGATTCTAGCACAGATACGCAGTATTTT.

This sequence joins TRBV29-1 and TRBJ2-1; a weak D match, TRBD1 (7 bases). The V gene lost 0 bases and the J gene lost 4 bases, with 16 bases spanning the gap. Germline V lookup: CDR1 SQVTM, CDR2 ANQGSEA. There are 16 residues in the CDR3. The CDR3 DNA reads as TGCAGCGTTGAAGATCTGGAGGGACAGAGATACAATGAGCAGTTCTTC. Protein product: CSVEDLEGQRYNEQFF.

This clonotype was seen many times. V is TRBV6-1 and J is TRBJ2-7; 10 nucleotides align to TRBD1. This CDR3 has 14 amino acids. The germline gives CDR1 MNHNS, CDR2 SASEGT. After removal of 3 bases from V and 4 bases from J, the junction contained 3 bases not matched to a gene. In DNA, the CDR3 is TGTGCCAGCAGTGAGACAGGGGGCTCTTACGAGCAGTACTTC. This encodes CASSETGGSYEQYF.

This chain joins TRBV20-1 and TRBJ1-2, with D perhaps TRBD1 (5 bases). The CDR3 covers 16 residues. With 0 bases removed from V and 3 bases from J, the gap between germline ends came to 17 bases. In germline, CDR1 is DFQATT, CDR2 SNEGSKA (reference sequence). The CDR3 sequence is CSARDPQGGEDYGYTF. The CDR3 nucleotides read TGCAGTGCTAGAGATCCTCAGGGAGGAGAGGACTATGGCTACACCTTC.

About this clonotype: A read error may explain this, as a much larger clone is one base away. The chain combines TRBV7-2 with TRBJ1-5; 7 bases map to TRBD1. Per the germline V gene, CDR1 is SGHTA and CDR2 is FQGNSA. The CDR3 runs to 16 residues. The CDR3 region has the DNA TGTGCCAACAGCGCCCGGGGACAGATTAGCAATCAGCCCCAGCATTTT. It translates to CANSARGQISNQPQHF.

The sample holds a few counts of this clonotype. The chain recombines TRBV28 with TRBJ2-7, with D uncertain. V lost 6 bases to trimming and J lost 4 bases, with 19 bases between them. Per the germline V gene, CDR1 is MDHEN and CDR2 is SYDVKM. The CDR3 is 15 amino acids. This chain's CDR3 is CASSPRPVERYEQYF. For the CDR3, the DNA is TGTGCCAGCAGCCCTCGACCCGTGGAAAGGTACGAGCAGTACTTC.